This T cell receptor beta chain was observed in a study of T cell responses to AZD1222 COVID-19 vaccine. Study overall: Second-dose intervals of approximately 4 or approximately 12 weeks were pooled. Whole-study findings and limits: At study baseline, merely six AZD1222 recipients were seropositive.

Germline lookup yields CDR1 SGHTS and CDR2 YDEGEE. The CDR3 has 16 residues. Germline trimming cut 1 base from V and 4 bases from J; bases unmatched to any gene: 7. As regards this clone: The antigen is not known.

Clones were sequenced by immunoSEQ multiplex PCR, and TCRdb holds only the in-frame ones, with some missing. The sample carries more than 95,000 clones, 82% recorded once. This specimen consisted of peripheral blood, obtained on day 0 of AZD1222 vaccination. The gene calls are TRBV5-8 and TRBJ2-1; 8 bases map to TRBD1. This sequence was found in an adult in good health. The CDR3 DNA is TGTGCCAGCAGCTTGTCCCCCGGGACAGGATACAATGAGCAGTTCTTC. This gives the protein CASSLSPGTGYNEQFF.